This TCR beta chain is drawn from a study of blood T cell repertoires in COVID-19. About the study: The origin of the acute and convalescent COVID-19 samples was the United States, Italy and Spain.

V was cut by 0 bases and J by 4 bases, with 5 bases left in between. Germline V gene lookup returns CDR1 SGHRS and CDR2 YFSETQ. The CDR3 consists of 14 residues. In the original processing: For nucleated cells, counts were estimated from reference gene primer amplification. Libraries were prepared by immunoSEQ multiplex PCR; TCRdb keeps only in-frame clonotypes and omits some of them. For V, J and clone size, that table is used; D and trimming come from the DNA. The sample lists over 75,000 clones; approximately 89% were seen once. J is TRBJ2-6 and V is TRBV5-1, with D unclear. The source of this sequence is a woman aged 80 or older with active COVID-19. The material sequenced was peripheral blood. The CDR3 reads CASSLAAGANVLTF. For the CDR3, the DNA is TGCGCCAGCAGCTTGGCCGCGGGGGCCAACGTCCTGACTTTC. The whole variable domain, filled in from reference TRBV5-1 and TRBJ2-6, reads KAGVTQTPRYLIKTRGQQVTLSCSPISGHRSVSWYQQTPGQGLQFLFEYFSETQRNKGNFPGRFSGRQFSNSRSEMNVSTLELGDSALYLCASSLAAGANVLTFGAGSRLTVL.